These 26 T cell receptor beta chains were sequenced from one sample in a study of CD8 T cells in Susac syndrome. Reverse transcription of 0.5 to 1 ug RNA was performed with random hexamers. MiXCR was run by TCRdb on the immunoSEQ multiplex PCR reads, yielding one entry per CDR3 protein. The sample lists about 50,000 distinct CDR3 sequences, approximately 93% occurring once. Sequenced material: CD8+ T cells from PBMCs. These receptors came from a human donor with multiple sclerosis.

This chain uses TRBV6-1 with TRBJ1-6, with D hard to call. Trimming removed 2 bases from V and 10 bases from J, with 21 bases in between. Germline-derived CDR1 and CDR2 are MNHNS and SASEGT. This CDR3 has 17 residues. CDR3 protein: CASSESGSLSLGSPLHF. The DNA for the CDR3 is TGTGCCAGCAGTGAATCCGGCAGCCTCTCCCTCGGCTCACCCCTCCACTTT.

The chain joins TRBV2 to TRBJ2-3, with D perhaps assigned TRBD1 or TRBD2 (5 bases each). With 5 bases removed from V and 0 bases from J, the gap between germline ends came to 12 bases. The CDR3 has 15 residues. Germline V gene lookup returns CDR1 SNHLY and CDR2 FYNNEI. CDR3 DNA: TGTGCCAGCAGTCCCGGGACCCAGAGCACAGATACGCAGTATTTT. Amino acid sequence: CASSPGTQSTDTQYF.

Only one count was recorded for this clonotype. The chain links TRBV6-5 to TRBJ1-1; no firm D call. CDR1 and CDR2 from the germline V gene are MNHEY and SVGAGI. The CDR3 sequence is 13 residues long. V shed 2 bases and J shed 5 bases, with 9 bases lying between them. The CDR3 sequence is CASSYEGMTEAFF. In DNA form, the CDR3 reads TGTGCCAGCAGTTACGAGGGAATGACTGAAGCTTTCTTT.

The chain combines TRBV27 with TRBJ1-3, with 10 bases aligning to TRBD1. After removal of 5 bases from V and 3 bases from J, the junction contained 4 bases not matched to a gene. Germline V gene data show CDR1 as MNHEY and CDR2 as SMNVEV (reference sequence). This CDR3 contains 15 residues. The CDR3, as DNA: TGTGCCAGCAGTGGCGGGGACAGGGGTGGAAACACCATATATTTT. Amino acid sequence: CASSGGDRGGNTIYF.

This sequence joins TRBV7-2 and TRBJ1-6; D is ambiguous. Trimming shortened V by 1 base and J by 7 bases, and 11 bases separated the two germline ends. The CDR3 extends over 15 amino acids. Germline V CDR1 and CDR2: SGHTA, FQGNSA. This chain's CDR3 is CASSLEGPGNSPLHF. The CDR3 DNA reads as TGTGCCAGCAGCTTAGAAGGGCCGGGGAATTCACCCCTCCACTTT.

The chain carries TRBV20-1 and TRBJ2-5; no definite D call. The CDR3 extends over 16 amino acids. CDR1 is DFQATT and CDR2 is SNEGSKA in the germline V gene (reference sequence). V lost 6 bases and J lost 0, with 20 bases in between. This CDR3 reads CSATADRDPYQETQYF. Written as DNA, the CDR3 is TGCAGTGCAACCGCAGACCGAGACCCGTACCAAGAGACCCAGTACTTC.

The chain carries TRBV9 and TRBJ2-5; 9 bases are a match to TRBD1. The CDR3 is 15 amino acids. The ends lost 3 bases at V and 3 bases at J; junction bases unmatched: 6. CDR1 SGDLS and CDR2 YYNGEE come from the germline V gene. The CDR3 loop is CASSGGTGLEETQYF. The CDR3 DNA follows: TGTGCCAGCAGCGGCGGGACAGGGTTAGAAGAGACCCAGTACTTC.

V is TRBV7-8 and J is TRBJ2-7; no clear D. Trimming removed 1 base from V and 0 bases from J, with 16 bases in between. The CDR3 extends over 17 amino acids. CDR1 is SGHVS, CDR2 FQNEAQ, per germline. DNA of the CDR3: TGTGCCAGCAGCTTAGGATCCCAAGGGATTCGCTCCTACGAGCAGTACTTC. Translated, it gives CASSLGSQGIRSYEQYF.

The chain has TRBV13 and TRBJ1-2; D is ambiguous. Germline lookup yields CDR1 PRHDT and CDR2 FYEKMQ (reference sequence). V gave up 0 bases and J gave up 4 bases, with 9 bases separating them. This CDR3 has 14 amino acids. DNA for the CDR3: TGTGCCAGCAGCTTAGGGACCTCGAGCTATGGCTACACCTTC. Translated: CASSLGTSSYGYTF.

The rearrangement uses TRBV12-3 or TRBV12-4 and TRBJ2-3, with TRBD1 matching 10 bases. J gave up 4 bases and V 4 bases, and 5 bases lay outside the gene matches. The CDR3 loop spans 15 amino acids. CDR3 sequence: CASSSTGGPPDTQYF. CDR3 in DNA: TGTGCCAGCAGTTCGACAGGGGGCCCCCCAGATACGCAGTATTTT.

This clonotype was counted a single time. The chain combines TRBV28 with TRBJ2-7; D is ambiguous. The germline gives CDR1 MDHEN, CDR2 SYDVKM. V was pared by 2 bases and J by 3 bases, with 2 bases between. The CDR3 is made up of 11 amino acids. CDR3 in DNA: TGTGCCAGCAGTTTAGTCTACGAGCAGTACTTC. Amino acid sequence: CASSLVYEQYF.

This sequence joins TRBV12-3 or TRBV12-4 and TRBJ1-2; 8 bases are a match to TRBD1. The CDR3 runs to 15 residues. The V segment lost 3 bases and the J segment 4 bases; nucleotides outside the gene matches: 7. The CDR3: CASSFWTGTGYGYTF. Here the CDR3 DNA reads TGTGCCAGCAGTTTTTGGACAGGGACCGGCTATGGCTACACCTTC.

The CDR3 region is CASSFNTELTYEQYF. The CDR3 DNA follows: TGTGCCAGCAGCTTCAATACAGAGCTTACCTACGAGCAGTACTTC. The rearrangement links TRBV7-9 to TRBJ2-7; no firm D call. The CDR3 runs to 15 residues. V lost 3 bases and J 2 bases, leaving 14 bases between the germline ends. Germline V gene lookup returns CDR1 SEHNR and CDR2 FQNEAQ (reference sequence).

The chain employs TRBV28 and TRBJ2-7; 11 nucleotides align to TRBD1. The V gene end was trimmed by 6 bases and the J gene end by 7 bases; junction bases not matched to a gene: 8. From germline, CDR1 is MDHEN and CDR2 SYDVKM. The CDR3 loop spans 14 amino acids. The DNA for the CDR3 is TGTGCCAGCAGCCCAGGGACAGGGGGAAGAGAGCAGTACTTC. This gives the protein CASSPGTGGREQYF.

The V call is TRBV3-1, the J call TRBJ2-7; D remains unclear. Trimming took 3 bases from V and 0 from J, leaving 9 bases between them. Per the germline V gene, CDR1 is LGHDT and CDR2 is YNNKEL (reference sequence). CDR3 length: 14 residues. The CDR3 DNA follows: TGTGCCAGCAGCCATGGCGTGACCTCCTACGAGCAGTACTTC. It encodes CASSHGVTSYEQYF.

V usage is TRBV6-1 and J usage is TRBJ1-4; D gene uncertain. The CDR3 totals 19 residues. Germline CDR1 MNHNS, CDR2 SASEGT. Trimming shortened V by 0 bases and J by 5 bases, and 22 bases separated the two germline ends. The CDR3 region is CASSEAWILPITENEKLFF. In DNA, the CDR3 is TGTGCCAGCAGTGAAGCCTGGATTCTACCGATCACAGAAAATGAAAAACTGTTTTTT.

The chain couples TRBV9 to TRBJ1-1; 8 bases line up with TRBD1. The CDR3 loop spans 14 amino acids. V lost 3 bases and J lost 4; bases outside the gene matches: 5. Germline CDR1 is SGDLS and CDR2 is YYNGEE. DNA of the CDR3: TGTGCCAGCAGCGGGACAGGGATGGGCACTGAAGCTTTCTTT. The encoded protein is CASSGTGMGTEAFF.

This chain connects TRBV11-2 to TRBJ2-1; D perhaps matches TRBD2 (5 bases). V lost 3 bases, J lost 7 bases, and 16 bases lay in between. There are 15 residues in the CDR3. The V gene's germline CDR1 is SGHAT and CDR2 FQNNGV. The CDR3 loop reads CASSFGVLESNEQFF. For the CDR3, the DNA is TGTGCCAGCAGCTTCGGGGTTCTAGAATCGAATGAGCAGTTCTTC.

J is TRBJ1-2 and V is TRBV20-1; D unclear. The CDR3 has 13 amino acids. The germline CDR1 and CDR2 sequences are DFQATT and SNEGSKA (reference sequence). Deletions cut 2 bases from V and 5 bases from J, with 12 bases between. Written as DNA, the CDR3 is TGCAGTGCTAGATTTTCGACCGGATATGGCTACACCTTC. This sequence encodes CSARFSTGYGYTF.

The chain has TRBV29-1 and TRBJ2-7; D could derive from TRBD1 or TRBD2 (5 bases each). Looked up from germline, CDR1 is SQVTM and CDR2 is ANQGSEA. This CDR3 is 15 amino acids long. Trimming removed 3 bases from V and 3 bases from J, with 18 bases in between. The CDR3 region is CSVDRPGAGYYEQYF. DNA for the CDR3: TGCAGCGTTGACCGCCCCGGGGCAGGGTACTACGAGCAGTACTTC.

The chain uses TRBV28 and TRBJ1-1; no reliable D call. Germline loops: CDR1 MDHEN, CDR2 SYDVKM. V shed 6 bases and J shed 1 base, with 12 bases lying between them. CDR3 length: 14 amino acids. The DNA for the CDR3 is TGTGCCAGCAGCGGTACGTGGGAGAACACTGAAGCTTTCTTT. It specifies CASSGTWENTEAFF. The complete variable domain, with remaining parts taken from reference TRBV28 and TRBJ1-1, reads DVKVTQSSRYLVKRTGEKVFLECVQDMDHENMFWYRQDPGLGLRLIYFSYDVKMKEKGDIPEGYSVSREKKERFSLILESASTNQTSMYLCASSGTWENTEAFFGQGTRLTVV.

The chain combines TRBV12-3 or TRBV12-4 with TRBJ1-5; 7 bases are shared with TRBD1. The CDR3 totals 16 residues. V dropped 2 bases and J dropped 8; count of bases not matched to a gene: 12. In nucleotides, the CDR3 is TGTGCCAGCAGTTTAAGTCAGGCAGGGGGAAGAGAGCCCCAGCATTTT. As protein: CASSLSQAGGREPQHF.

The V gene is TRBV23-1, the J gene TRBJ1-5, with 8 bases aligning to TRBD1. TRBV23-1 is an ORF for which the function is uncertain. V lost 6 bases to trimming and J lost 5 bases; unmatched junction nucleotides: 9. The CDR3 consists of 15 residues. CDR3 amino acids: CASRQTGVWDQPQHF. The DNA for the CDR3 is TGCGCCAGCAGGCAGACAGGGGTTTGGGATCAGCCCCAGCATTTT.

The chain recombines TRBV29-1 with TRBJ2-7; possible D gene TRBD2, 5 bases. The CDR3 runs 16 residues. Trimming took 4 bases from V and 5 from J, leaving 24 bases between them. CDR1 and CDR2 from the germline V gene are SQVTM and ANQGSEA. CDR3: CSVVLAEAPPGDEQYF. CDR3 bases: TGCAGCGTTGTTTTGGCGGAGGCACCTCCTGGGGACGAGCAGTACTTC.

This clonotype has only a few counts. V is TRBV27 and J is TRBJ2-7; TRBD1 matches at 7 bases. The CDR3 length is 14 residues. With 4 bases clipped from V and 0 bases from J, the junction kept 3 bases outside the gene matches. Germline CDR1 and CDR2: MNHEY and SMNVEV (reference sequence). CDR3: CASSSGQFSYEQYF. CDR3 bases: TGTGCCAGCAGTTCGGGACAGTTCTCCTACGAGCAGTACTTC.

J is TRBJ2-5 and V is TRBV13; D is unresolved. The CDR3 sequence is 16 residues long. Trimming shortened V by 5 bases and J by 5 bases, and 21 bases separated the two germline ends. Germline lookup yields CDR1 PRHDT and CDR2 FYEKMQ (reference sequence). CDR3 sequence reads: CASSQTGLQMMETQYF. CDR3 nucleotides: TGTGCCAGCAGCCAGACCGGGCTCCAGATGATGGAGACCCAGTACTTC.